This T cell receptor (beta chain) was identified in a study of cytomegalovirus exposure and HLA in healthy donors. Overall study findings and caveats: Later examination showed HLA-associated TCR beta chains had greater clonal expansion than equally common others. V segments that were indistinguishable, TRBV6-2 and TRBV6-3 among them, were omitted from analysis.

The CDR3 totals 12 residues. Germline V gene data show CDR1 as GTSNPN and CDR2 as SVGIG (reference sequence). Deletions cut 1 base from V and 2 bases from J, with 6 bases between. To note about this clone: Its specificity is not known.

The PCR had 60 Vbeta and 13 Jbeta primers. Assay: immunoSEQ multiplex PCR; the TCRdb copy retains only in-frame clones and omits some. This sample has some 220,000 clones, with about 85% found just once. The genes are TRBV30 and TRBJ2-7; tentative D call: TRBD1 (6 bases). The sample comprised PBMCs. The receptor comes from a girl aged 2 to 10 in good health and CMV-seronegative. The CDR3 loop reads CAWSGDTYEQYF. DNA for the CDR3: TGTGCCTGGAGTGGGGACACCTACGAGCAGTACTTC.